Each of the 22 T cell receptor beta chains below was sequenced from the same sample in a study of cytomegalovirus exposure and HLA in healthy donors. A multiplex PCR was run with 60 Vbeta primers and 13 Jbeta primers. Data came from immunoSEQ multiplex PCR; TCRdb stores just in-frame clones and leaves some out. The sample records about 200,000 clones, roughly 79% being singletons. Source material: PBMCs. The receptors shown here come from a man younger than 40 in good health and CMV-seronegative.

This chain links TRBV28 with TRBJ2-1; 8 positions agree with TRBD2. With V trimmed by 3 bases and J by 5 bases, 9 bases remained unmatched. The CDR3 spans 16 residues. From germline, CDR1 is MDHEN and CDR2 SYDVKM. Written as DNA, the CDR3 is TGTGCCAGCAGTTTGCCGGGACTAGGAACGAACAATGAGCAGTTCTTC. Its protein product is CASSLPGLGTNNEQFF. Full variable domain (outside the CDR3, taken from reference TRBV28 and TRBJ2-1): DVKVTQSSRYLVKRTGEKVFLECVQDMDHENMFWYRQDPGLGLRLIYFSYDVKMKEKGDIPEGYSVSREKKERFSLILESASTNQTSMYLCASSLPGLGTNNEQFFGPGTRLTVL.

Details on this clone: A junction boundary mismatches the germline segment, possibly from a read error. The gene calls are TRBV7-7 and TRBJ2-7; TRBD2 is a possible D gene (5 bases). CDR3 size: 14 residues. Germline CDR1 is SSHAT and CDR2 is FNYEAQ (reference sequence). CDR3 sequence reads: CASSLGGPPYEQYF. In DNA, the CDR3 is TGTGCTAGCAGCTTGGGCGGGCCCCCCTACGAGCAGTACTTC.

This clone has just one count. For the CDR3, the DNA is TGTGCCAGCACCTCCGGGAGAGGGGCGGGCAATCAGCCCCAGCATTTT. It codes for CASTSGRGAGNQPQHF. The chain recombines TRBV7-8 with TRBJ1-5, with D possibly matching TRBD1 (5 bases). Germline CDR1 SGHVS, CDR2 FQNEAQ. The V gene lost 7 bases and the J gene lost 2 bases, with 18 bases spanning the gap. This CDR3 contains 16 residues. Filled out from reference TRBV7-8 and TRBJ1-5, the complete variable domain reads GAGVSQSPRYKVAKRGQDVALRCDPISGHVSLFWYQQALGQGPEFLTYFQNEAQLDKSGLPSDRFFAERPEGSVSTLKIQRTQQEDSAVYLCASTSGRGAGNQPQHFGDGTRLSIL.

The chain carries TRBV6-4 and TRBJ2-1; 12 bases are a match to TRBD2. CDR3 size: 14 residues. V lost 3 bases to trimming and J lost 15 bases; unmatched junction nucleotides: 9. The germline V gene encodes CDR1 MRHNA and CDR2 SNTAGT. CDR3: CASSDRLAGGERFF. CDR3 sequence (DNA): TGTGCCAGCAGTGATCGGCTAGCGGGAGGGGAAAGGTTCTTC.

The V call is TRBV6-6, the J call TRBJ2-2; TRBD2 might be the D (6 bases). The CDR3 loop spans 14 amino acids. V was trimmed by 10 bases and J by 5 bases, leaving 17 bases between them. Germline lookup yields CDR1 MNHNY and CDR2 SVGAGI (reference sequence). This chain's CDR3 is CATLSGAGTGELFF. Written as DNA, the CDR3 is TGTGCCACCCTTAGCGGAGCTGGGACCGGGGAGCTGTTTTTT.

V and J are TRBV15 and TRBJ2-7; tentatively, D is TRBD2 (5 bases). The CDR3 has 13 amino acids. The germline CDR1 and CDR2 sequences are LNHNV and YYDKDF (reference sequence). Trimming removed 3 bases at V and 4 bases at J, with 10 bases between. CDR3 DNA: TGTGCCACCAGCAGGGACTGGAATTACGAGCAGTACTTC. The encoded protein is CATSRDWNYEQYF.

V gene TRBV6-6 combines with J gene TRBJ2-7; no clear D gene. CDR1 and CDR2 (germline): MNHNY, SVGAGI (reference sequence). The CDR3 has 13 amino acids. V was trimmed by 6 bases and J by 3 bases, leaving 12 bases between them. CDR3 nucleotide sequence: TGTGCCAGCAGCTACAAATCGGTCTACGAGCAGTACTTC. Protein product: CASSYKSVYEQYF.

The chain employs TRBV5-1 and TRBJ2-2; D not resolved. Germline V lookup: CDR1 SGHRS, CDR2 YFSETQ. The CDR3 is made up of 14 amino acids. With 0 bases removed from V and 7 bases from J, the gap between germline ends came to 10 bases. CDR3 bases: TGCGCCAGCAGCTTGGATGTCTACCGCGGGGAGCTGTTTTTT. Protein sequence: CASSLDVYRGELFF.

The CDR3 protein is CASSSYRTGGAYGELFF. Here the CDR3 DNA reads TGTGCCAGCAGCTCGTACCGGACAGGGGGCGCGTACGGGGAGCTGTTTTTT. The chain has TRBV9 and TRBJ2-2; TRBD1 matches at 11 bases. Germline CDR1 and CDR2: SGDLS and YYNGEE. V gave up 4 bases and J gave up 7 bases; unmatched junction bases: 12. CDR3 length: 17 residues.

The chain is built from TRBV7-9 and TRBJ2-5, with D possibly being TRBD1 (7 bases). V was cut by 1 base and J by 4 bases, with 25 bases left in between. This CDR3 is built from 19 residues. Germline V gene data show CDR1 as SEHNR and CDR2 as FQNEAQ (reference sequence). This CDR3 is CASSLGLRETGLGGETQYF. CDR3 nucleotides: TGTGCCAGCAGCTTAGGGCTGAGGGAGACAGGGCTCGGGGGAGAGACCCAGTACTTC. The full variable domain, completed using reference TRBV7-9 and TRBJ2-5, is DTGVSQNPRHKITKRGQNVTFRCDPISEHNRLYWYRQTLGQGPEFLTYFQNEAQLEKSRLLSDRFSAERPKGSFSTLEIQRTEQGDSAMYLCASSLGLRETGLGGETQYFGPGTRLLVL.

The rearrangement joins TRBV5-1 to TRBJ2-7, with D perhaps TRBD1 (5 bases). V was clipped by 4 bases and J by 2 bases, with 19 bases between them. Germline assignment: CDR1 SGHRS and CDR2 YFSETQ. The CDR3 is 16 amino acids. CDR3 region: CASSGSIQATTYEQYF. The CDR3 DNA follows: TGCGCCAGCAGCGGATCGATACAGGCCACCACCTACGAGCAGTACTTC.

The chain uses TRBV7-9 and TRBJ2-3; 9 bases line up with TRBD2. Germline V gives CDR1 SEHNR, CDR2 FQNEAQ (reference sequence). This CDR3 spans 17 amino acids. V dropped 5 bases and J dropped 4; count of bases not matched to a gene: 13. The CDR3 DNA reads TGTGCCAGCAGCCCTACTATAGCGGGAGATGACGCAGATACGCAGTATTTT. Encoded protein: CASSPTIAGDDADTQYF.

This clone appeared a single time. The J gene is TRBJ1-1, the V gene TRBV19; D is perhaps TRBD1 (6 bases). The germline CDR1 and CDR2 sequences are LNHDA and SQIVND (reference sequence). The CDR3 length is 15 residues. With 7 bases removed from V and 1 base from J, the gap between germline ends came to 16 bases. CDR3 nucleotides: TGTGCCAGTACTCCGACAGGTCTAGAGAACACTGAAGCTTTCTTT. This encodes CASTPTGLENTEAFF.

CDR3 bases: TGCGCCAGCAGTGAGGCGGGTTCCGGAGGAGATACGCAGTATTTT. Protein: CASSEAGSGGDTQYF. The V gene is TRBV10-1, the J gene TRBJ2-3, with a possible D match to TRBD2 (5 bases). This CDR3 has 15 amino acids. V lost 2 bases to trimming and J lost 5 bases, with 14 bases between them. Germline V lookup: CDR1 WNHNN, CDR2 SYGVQD (reference sequence).

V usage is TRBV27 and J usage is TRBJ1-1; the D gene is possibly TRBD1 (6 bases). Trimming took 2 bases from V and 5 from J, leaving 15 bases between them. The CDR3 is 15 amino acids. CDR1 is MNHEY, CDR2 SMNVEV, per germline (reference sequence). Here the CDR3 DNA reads TGTGCCAGCAGTTTAACCCCGGGGGGCGGTACTGAAGCTTTCTTT. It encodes CASSLTPGGGTEAFF.

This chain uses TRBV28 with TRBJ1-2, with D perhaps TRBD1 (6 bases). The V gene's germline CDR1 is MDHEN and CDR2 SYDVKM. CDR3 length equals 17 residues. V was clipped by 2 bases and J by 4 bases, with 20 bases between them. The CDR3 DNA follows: TGTGCCAGCAGTTTAGGGTATTTGACAGGCAACCTCTATGGCTACACCTTC. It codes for CASSLGYLTGNLYGYTF.

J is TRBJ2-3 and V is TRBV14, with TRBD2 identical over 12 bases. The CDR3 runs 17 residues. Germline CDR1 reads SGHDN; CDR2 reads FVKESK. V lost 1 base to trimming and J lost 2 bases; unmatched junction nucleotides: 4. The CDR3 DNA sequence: TGTGCCAGCAGCCAAGGGGGACTAGCGGGCTTCACAGATACGCAGTATTTT. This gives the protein CASSQGGLAGFTDTQYF.

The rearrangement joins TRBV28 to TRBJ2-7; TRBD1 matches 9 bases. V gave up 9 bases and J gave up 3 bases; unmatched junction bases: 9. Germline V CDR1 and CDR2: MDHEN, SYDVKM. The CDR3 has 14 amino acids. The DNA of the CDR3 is TGTGCCAGTCTCCGGACAGGGGACGTCTACGAGCAGTACTTC. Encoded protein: CASLRTGDVYEQYF. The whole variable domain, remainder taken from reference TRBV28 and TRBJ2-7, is DVKVTQSSRYLVKRTGEKVFLECVQDMDHENMFWYRQDPGLGLRLIYFSYDVKMKEKGDIPEGYSVSREKKERFSLILESASTNQTSMYLCASLRTGDVYEQYFGPGTRLTVT.

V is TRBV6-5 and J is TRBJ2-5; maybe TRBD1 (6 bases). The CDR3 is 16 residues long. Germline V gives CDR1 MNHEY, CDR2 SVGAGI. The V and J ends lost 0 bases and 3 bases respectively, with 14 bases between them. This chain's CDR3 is CASSYSRGQAKETQYF. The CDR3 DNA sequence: TGTGCCAGCAGTTACTCGAGGGGACAAGCCAAAGAGACCCAGTACTTC.

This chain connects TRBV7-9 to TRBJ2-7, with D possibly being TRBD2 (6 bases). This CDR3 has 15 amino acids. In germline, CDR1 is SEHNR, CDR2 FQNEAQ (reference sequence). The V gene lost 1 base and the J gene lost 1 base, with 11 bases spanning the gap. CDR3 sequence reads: CASSLDGSRSYEQYF. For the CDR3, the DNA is TGTGCCAGCAGCTTAGACGGGAGTCGTTCCTACGAGCAGTACTTC.

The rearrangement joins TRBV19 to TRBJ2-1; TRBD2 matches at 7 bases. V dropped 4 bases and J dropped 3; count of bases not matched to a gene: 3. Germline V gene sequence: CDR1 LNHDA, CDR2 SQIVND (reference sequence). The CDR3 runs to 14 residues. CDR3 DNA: TGTGCCAGTAGTAGGGCGGGAGACTACAATGAGCAGTTCTTC. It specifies CASSRAGDYNEQFF.

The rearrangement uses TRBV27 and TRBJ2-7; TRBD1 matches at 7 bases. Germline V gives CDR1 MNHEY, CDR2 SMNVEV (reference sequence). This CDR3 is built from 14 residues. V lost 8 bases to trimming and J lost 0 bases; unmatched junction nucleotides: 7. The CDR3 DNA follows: TGTGCCAGCGGACAACGGACAGGCTCCTACGAGCAGTACTTC. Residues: CASGQRTGSYEQYF.